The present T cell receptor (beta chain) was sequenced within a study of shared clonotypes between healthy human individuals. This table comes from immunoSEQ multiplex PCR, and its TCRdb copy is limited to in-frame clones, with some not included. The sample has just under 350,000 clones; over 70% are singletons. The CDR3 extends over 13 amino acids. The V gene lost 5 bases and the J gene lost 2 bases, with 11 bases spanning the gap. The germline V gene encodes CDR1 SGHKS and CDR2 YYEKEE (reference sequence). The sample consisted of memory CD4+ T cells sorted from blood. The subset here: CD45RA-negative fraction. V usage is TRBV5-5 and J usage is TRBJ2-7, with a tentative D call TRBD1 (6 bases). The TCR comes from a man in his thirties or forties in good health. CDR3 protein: CASRTGPTYEQYF. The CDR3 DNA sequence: TGTGCCAGCAGGACAGGCCCGACCTACGAGCAGTACTTC.